A selection of T cell receptor beta chains follows, all from one sample in a study of cytomegalovirus exposure and HLA in healthy donors. TCRdb's table, derived via immunoSEQ multiplex PCR, lists solely in-frame clones and lacks some. The table lists about 44,000 clones, approximately 93% of them singletons. The sample taken for sequencing was PBMCs. These receptors were collected from a woman aged 18-29 years in good health and CMV-seronegative. Both conserved end residues are part of each CDR3. Each record gives: J gene, V gene, CDR3 protein.

TRBJ2-7,TRBV15,CATSREMGAVNEQYF
TRBJ1-4,TRBV5-1,CASRPLTHATNEKLFF
TRBJ2-7,TRBV27,CASGRGTTYEEQYF
TRBJ2-5,TRBV5-1,CASSFLAGGLQETQYF
TRBJ2-1,TRBV9,CASSVGGTYNEQFF
TRBJ2-3,TRBV9,CASSVERGTDTQYF
TRBJ2-3,TRBV11-2,CASSAQTSVVGDTQYF
TRBJ2-1,TRBV9,CASSTRTSGASYNEQFF
TRBJ1-2,TRBV9,CASSVADQVDYGYTF
TRBJ2-1,TRBV28,CASSPTAHNEQFF
TRBJ1-1,TRBV7-9,CASSLAGRGAGTEAFF
TRBJ1-1,TRBV28,CASSLHRVNTEAFF
TRBJ1-1,TRBV5-1,CASSLPPLQGTEAFF
TRBJ2-3,TRBV6-1,CASATGGTTDTQYF
TRBJ2-7,TRBV6-1,CASSDPGDYPILGYEQYF
TRBJ1-5,TRBV28,CASRHRGQGNQPQHF
TRBJ1-1,TRBV4-1,CASRKGADTEAFF
TRBJ2-7,TRBV28,CASSGLGAVSYEQYF
TRBJ2-5,TRBV5-1,CASSSDRVVKTQYF
TRBJ2-2,TRBV6-4,CASSDSASGDTGELFF
TRBJ1-5,TRBV19,CASSIAADSNQPQHF
TRBJ2-7,TRBV5-5,CASSPGTGAYEQYF